This T cell receptor beta chain was recorded in a study of molecular identifiers for immune sequencing clone quantification. Bulk TCR libraries used previously described methods and listed TCR primers. Via MiXCR, TCRdb re-called the PCR reads, giving one row per CDR3 protein. Here the sample spans hundreds of thousands of distinct CDR3 sequences, 25% being singletons. In its sample, this clonotype was seen many times. What it recognizes is unknown. For naive CD8 T cells, sorting used the CD8+CD4-CCR7+CD45RA+ phenotype. The V end was cut by 6 bases, the J end by 0 bases, with 19 bases between. CDR3 length: 17 residues. Whole-study results and caveats: Spiked Jurkat TCR RNA equivalent to one cell reportedly surfaced among some 1 million naive cells. Beyond 20 RNA copies, clones held over 99% of effector molecules, compared with under 1% in naive cells.

The V call is TRBV12-3 or TRBV12-4, the J call TRBJ2-3; D tentatively fits TRBD1 or TRBD2 (5 bases each). Material for sequencing was naive CD8+ T cells from blood, with Jurkat cell RNA spiked in. Subset in this sample: FACS-sorted CD8+CD4-CCR7+CD45RA+ naive T cells. The receptor comes from a human donor in good health. Some libraries in this study had Jurkat cell RNA spiked in. This chain's CDR3 is CASSEKEGTPSTDTQYF. DNA of the CDR3: TGTGCCAGCAGCGAGAAAGAAGGGACGCCTAGCACAGATACGCAGTATTTT.